This T cell receptor (beta chain) emerged from a study of Tregs in tolerant kidney transplant recipients. Trimming cost V 4 bases and J 4 bases; bases outside gene matches: 5. The CDR3 length is 16 residues. Clones were read by immunoSEQ multiplex PCR, and TCRdb kept only the in-frame ones, dropping some. Counted here are 100,000 to 120,000 clones, around 89% occurring once; the ten biggest clones make up 0.34%. Thawed PBMCs were FACS-sorted into unstimulated CD4+CD25+CD127- regulatory T cells, CD4+CD25- non-regulatory cells, CD4 and CD8 cells. This clonotype was obtained from a human donor who received a combined kidney and bone marrow transplant. This specimen was CD4+ T cells from blood, taken before the transplant. The chain is built from TRBV23-1 and TRBJ2-3; 13 bases match TRBD2. TRBV23-1 is filed as an ORF, its function uncertain. The CDR3 DNA follows: TGCGCCAGCAGTCCACGTGGGACTAGCGGGGCAGATACGCAGTATTTT. It translates to CASSPRGTSGADTQYF.